What follows describes a single TCR beta chain. The target antigen is unknown. No conserved phenylalanine or tryptophan ends this CDR3, so it is likely a read error. The data were obtained in a study of tumor and adjacent non-tumor tissue in lung cancer. Whole-study context: The cohort had approximately 12 adenocarcinoma, a couple of squamous cell and 1 small cell patients. On average, productive TCRbeta reads reached about 4.17 million per sample. Notes on the study in general: Higher tumor TCR diversity was associated with shorter survival.

This sample's RNA came from whole unsorted tissue. Three rounds of nested PCR, following a modified ARM-PCR protocol, produced the TCRbeta library. TCRdb reanalysed the multiplex PCR reads using MiXCR and keeps one entry per CDR3 protein. The repertoire includes approximately 110,000 distinct CDR3 sequences, approximately 71% of them detected once, and 37% sits in the top ten. Source material: lung tumor tissue. This clonotype originated in a woman aged 60-70 years with non-small cell lung cancer.

In DNA, the CDR3 is TGTGCTAGCAGCTCGACAGGGAAAGGGGGCGGGACCCAGTACCTC. It is translated as CASSSTGKGGGTQYL. The chain links TRBV11-2 to TRBJ2-5; 7 bases align to TRBD1. This CDR3 contains 15 residues. Germline values: CDR1 SGHAT, CDR2 FQNNGV.